This T cell receptor beta chain was profiled in a study of blood T cells in healthy people across ages. On this clonotype itself: Its antigen is currently unknown.

Trimming left V 5 bases short and J 3 bases short, with 28 bases between. Per germline, CDR1 LNHDA and CDR2 SQIVND (reference sequence). The CDR3 runs 19 residues. Then a second PCR, running roughly 7 to 11 cycles, was carried out with a sample-barcoded 5' primer and a J-beta primer mix. Any given sample supplied a minimum of 2.5 million CDR3-containing paired-end reads. One entry per CDR3 protein, called by TCRdb with MiXCR from the 5' RACE reads. The sample carries over 1.5 million distinct CDR3 sequences, 49% recorded once. Study findings and constraints: Diversity estimated from one million T cells was considered an underestimate.

The genes are TRBV19 and TRBJ1-1, with D possibly being TRBD1 (5 bases). This sequence was found in a woman between 35 and 50 years old in good health. The specimen was blood. The CDR3 here is CASSSGQSGKRAMDTEAFF. The CDR3 DNA sequence: TGTGCCAGTAGTTCAGGCCAATCAGGGAAGAGGGCGATGGACACTGAAGCTTTCTTT.